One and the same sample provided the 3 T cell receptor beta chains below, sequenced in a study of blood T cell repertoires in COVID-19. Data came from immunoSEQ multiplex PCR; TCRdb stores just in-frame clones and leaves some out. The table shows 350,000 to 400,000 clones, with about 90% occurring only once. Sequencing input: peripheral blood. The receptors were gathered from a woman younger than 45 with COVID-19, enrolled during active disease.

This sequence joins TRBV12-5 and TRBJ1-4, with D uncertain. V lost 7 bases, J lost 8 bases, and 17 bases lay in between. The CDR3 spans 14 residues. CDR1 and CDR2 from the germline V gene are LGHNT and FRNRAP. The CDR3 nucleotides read TGTGCTAGTGCCTCTGGGCAGGTCAGGGAAAAACTGTTTTTT. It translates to CASASGQVREKLFF.

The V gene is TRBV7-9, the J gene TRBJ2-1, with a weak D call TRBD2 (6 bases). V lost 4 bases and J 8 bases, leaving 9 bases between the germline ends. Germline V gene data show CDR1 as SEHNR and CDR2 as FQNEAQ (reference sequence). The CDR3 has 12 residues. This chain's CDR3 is CASSSREDEQFF. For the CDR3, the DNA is TGTGCCAGCAGCTCCAGGGAGGATGAGCAGTTCTTC.

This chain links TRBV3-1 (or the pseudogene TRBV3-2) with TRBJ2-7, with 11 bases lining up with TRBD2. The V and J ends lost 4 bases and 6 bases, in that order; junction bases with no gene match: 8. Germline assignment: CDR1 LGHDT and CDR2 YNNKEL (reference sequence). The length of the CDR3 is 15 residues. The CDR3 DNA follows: TGTGCCAGCAGCCCAGTAGCGGGAGGGCCGGTCGAGCAGTACGTC. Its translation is CASSPVAGGPVEQYV.